One sample yielded the 21 T cell receptor beta chains listed below, sequenced in a study of blood T cell repertoires in COVID-19. Libraries were prepared by immunoSEQ multiplex PCR; TCRdb keeps only in-frame clonotypes and omits some of them. In the table there are 250,000 or so clones, approximately 88% of which are singletons. The material sequenced was peripheral blood. These receptors were collected from a woman in her thirties with COVID-19, enrolled during active disease.

The rearrangement links TRBV3-1 (or the pseudogene TRBV3-2) to TRBJ2-7, with 14 bases identical to TRBD2. This CDR3 contains 15 residues. The trim removed 3 bases at V and 4 bases at J, leaving 2 bases unmatched. Germline values: CDR1 LGHDT, CDR2 YNNKEL (reference sequence). In DNA, the CDR3 is TGTGCCAGCAGCCAGACTAGCGGGGGGGGTTACGAGCAGTACTTC. Translating gives CASSQTSGGGYEQYF.

This rearrangement joins TRBV5-1 to TRBJ2-1, with 13 bases fitting TRBD2. The CDR3 contains 16 residues. Germline-derived CDR1 and CDR2 are SGHRS and YFSETQ. With V trimmed by 2 bases and J by 3 bases, 2 bases remained unmatched. CDR3 DNA sequence: TGCGCCAGCAGCTTCACTAGCGGGGGGGTCTACAATGAGCAGTTCTTC. This encodes CASSFTSGGVYNEQFF.

This clone has just one count. The chain carries TRBV4-3 and TRBJ2-3; 9 nucleotides agree with TRBD1. J gave up 4 bases and V 3 bases, and 11 bases lay outside the gene matches. In germline, CDR1 is LGHNA, CDR2 YSLEER. CDR3 length: 17 residues. The CDR3 sequence is CASSQGPGQGTSDTQYF. The CDR3 DNA reads as TGCGCCAGCAGCCAGGGTCCGGGACAGGGTACGTCAGATACGCAGTATTTT.

This chain links TRBV3-1 (or the pseudogene TRBV3-2) with TRBJ1-2; 7 nucleotides match TRBD1. Germline V CDR1 and CDR2: LGHDT, YNNKEL (reference sequence). The junction had 8 bases not matched to a gene; V was cut back by 4 bases and J by 12 bases. The CDR3 loop spans 12 amino acids. The chain's CDR3 is CASSPRTGPHTF. The CDR3 coding sequence is TGTGCCAGCAGCCCACGGACAGGCCCCCACACCTTC.

The chain uses TRBV4-1 and TRBJ2-5, with 8 nucleotides matching TRBD2. There are 15 residues in the CDR3. Germline values: CDR1 MGHRA, CDR2 YSYEKL. V was clipped by 2 bases and J by 5 bases; unmatched bases: 7. The CDR3 bases are TGCGCCAGCAGCCAATTGGGACTAGTTAGGGAGACCCAGTACTTC. It specifies CASSQLGLVRETQYF.

The chain is built from TRBV4-1 and TRBJ1-1; 9 nucleotides match TRBD1. The CDR3 runs 13 residues. The germline gives CDR1 MGHRA, CDR2 YSYEKL. V lost 3 bases, J lost 8 bases, and 4 bases stayed unmatched. The CDR3 DNA is TGCGCCAGCAGCCAGGGACAGGGAAAGGAAGCTTTCTTT. Its protein product is CASSQGQGKEAFF.

This rearrangement joins TRBV7-8 to TRBJ2-1; TRBD2 matches at 11 bases. The CDR3 contains 14 residues. V lost 5 bases to trimming and J lost 10 bases; unmatched junction nucleotides: 7. Germline CDR1 reads SGHVS; CDR2 reads FQNEAQ. The CDR3 DNA is TGTGCCAGCAGCCAAGAGACTAGCGGGGACGAGCAGTTCTTC. Translated, it gives CASSQETSGDEQFF.

The V gene is TRBV4-2, the J gene TRBJ2-7, with 9 nucleotides matching TRBD1. With V trimmed by 0 bases and J by 0 bases, 3 bases remained unmatched. CDR1 and CDR2 from the germline V gene are LGHNA and YNFKEQ. This CDR3 has 16 amino acids. CDR3: CASSQEGGQGSYEQYF. CDR3 DNA sequence: TGTGCCAGCAGCCAAGAAGGGGGACAGGGCTCCTACGAGCAGTACTTC.

The chain employs TRBV3-1 (or the pseudogene TRBV3-2) and TRBJ2-1, with D unresolved. Germline V gives CDR1 LGHDT, CDR2 YNNKEL (reference sequence). The CDR3 extends over 15 amino acids. The V end lost 3 bases, the J end lost 2 bases, and 11 bases lay between the germline ends. The CDR3 here is CASSQDQAPYNEQFF. As DNA, the CDR3 is TGTGCCAGCAGCCAGGATCAGGCCCCCTACAATGAGCAGTTCTTC.

This chain uses TRBV10-3 with TRBJ2-6; a possible D gene is TRBD1 (5 bases). Per germline, CDR1 ENHRY and CDR2 SYGVKD. The CDR3 runs to 15 residues. V gave up 8 bases and J gave up 4 bases, with 15 bases separating them. This CDR3 is CAISGAGGGANVLTF. The DNA of the CDR3 is TGTGCCATCTCTGGGGCCGGTGGGGGGGCCAACGTCCTGACTTTC.

J is TRBJ2-3 and V is TRBV3-1 (or the pseudogene TRBV3-2); 7 positions agree with TRBD2. The junction had 17 bases not matched to a gene; V was cut back by 0 bases and J by 11 bases. The CDR3 totals 17 residues. CDR1 is LGHDT and CDR2 is YNNKEL in the germline V gene (reference sequence). The CDR3 spells CASSQDSSGAYPLQQYF. The CDR3 region has the DNA TGTGCCAGCAGCCAAGACTCGAGCGGGGCCTACCCTCTGCAGCAGTATTTT.

The chain has TRBV2 and TRBJ2-2; 9 bases align to TRBD2. V gave up 4 bases and J gave up 5 bases; unmatched junction bases: 8. CDR1 is SNHLY, CDR2 FYNNEI, per germline. The length of the CDR3 is 16 residues. The CDR3 DNA sequence: TGTGCCAGCAGTGCTGATCGCGGGAGGGTAACCGGGGAGCTGTTTTTT. Translated, it gives CASSADRGRVTGELFF.

For the CDR3, the DNA is TGTGCCAGCAGCCTTAGGACAGGGGATCGTCAGCCCCAGCATTTT. Encoded protein: CASSLRTGDRQPQHF. V gene TRBV4-2 combines with J gene TRBJ1-5, with 9 bases lining up with TRBD1. This CDR3 region has 15 residues. With V trimmed by 4 bases and J by 6 bases, 7 bases remained unmatched. CDR1 and CDR2 (germline): LGHNA, YNFKEQ.

The J gene is TRBJ2-3, the V gene TRBV6-5; 7 bases map to TRBD2. V shed 3 bases and J 0 bases; nucleotides not matched to a gene: 3. Germline lookup yields CDR1 MNHEY and CDR2 SVGAGI. This CDR3 has 15 amino acids. The CDR3 protein is CASSYKAGSTDTQYF. CDR3 nucleotide sequence: TGTGCCAGCAGTTATAAAGCGGGAAGCACAGATACGCAGTATTTT.

The V call is TRBV10-3, the J call TRBJ2-1; 8 bases match TRBD1. The germline V gene has CDR1 ENHRY and CDR2 SYGVKD. Trimming removed 1 base from V and 2 bases from J; junction bases left unmatched: 10. This CDR3 spans 18 amino acids. CDR3 sequence: CAISELGGVGQAYNEQFF. In DNA, the CDR3 is TGTGCCATCAGTGAGTTAGGCGGTGTGGGACAGGCCTACAATGAGCAGTTCTTC.

The genes are TRBV12-5 and TRBJ1-2; weak D call: TRBD1 (6 bases). Germline V gene sequence: CDR1 LGHNT, CDR2 FRNRAP. The CDR3 contains 16 residues. The ends were cut back, 6 bases at V and 5 bases at J, with 22 bases in the middle. The chain's CDR3 is CASGQTPRGSIYGYTF. The DNA for the CDR3 is TGTGCTAGTGGCCAAACCCCCAGGGGTTCAATTTATGGCTACACCTTC.

The chain couples TRBV10-2 to TRBJ2-3, with D unclear. V was shortened by 0 bases and J by 4 bases, with 11 bases between the two germline ends. Germline V CDR1 and CDR2: WSHSY, SAAADI. The CDR3 is made up of 15 amino acids. The CDR3 bases are TGCGCCAGCAGTGAGTCGACTTTGCCGGCAGATACGCAGTATTTT. Translated: CASSESTLPADTQYF.

This clone appeared once. The rearrangement joins TRBV10-2 to TRBJ1-4; D possibly corresponds to TRBD1 (5 bases). Trimming pared 7 bases from V and 3 bases from J, leaving 12 bases between. The length of the CDR3 is 14 residues. Germline-derived CDR1 and CDR2 are WSHSY and SAAADI. The CDR3 here is CASNEGRPNEKLFF. For the CDR3, the DNA is TGCGCCAGCAACGAGGGGAGGCCTAATGAAAAACTGTTTTTT.

This chain uses TRBV5-1 with TRBJ1-3; TRBD1 aligns across 7 bases. With V trimmed by 1 base and J by 0 bases, 16 bases remained unmatched. Germline values: CDR1 SGHRS, CDR2 YFSETQ. The CDR3 has 20 residues. CDR3 loop: CASSLNPKSRDSHSGNTIYF. The DNA for the CDR3 is TGCGCCAGCAGCTTGAACCCTAAATCCCGGGACAGCCACTCTGGAAACACCATATATTTT.

The rearrangement joins TRBV19 to TRBJ1-3, with TRBD1 identical over 10 bases. The CDR3 is made up of 15 amino acids. Germline V gene lookup returns CDR1 LNHDA and CDR2 SQIVND (reference sequence). V gave up 7 bases and J gave up 3 bases; unmatched junction bases: 6. CDR3 in DNA: TGTGCCAGTATTCGGGACAGGGGAGTTGGAAACACCATATATTTT. Translated: CASIRDRGVGNTIYF. Using reference TRBV19 and TRBJ1-3 for the parts outside the CDR3, the full variable domain is DGGITQSPKYLFRKEGQNVTLSCEQNLNHDAMYWYRQDPGQGLRLIYYSQIVNDFQKGDIAEGYSVSREKKESFPLTVTSAQKNPTAFYLCASIRDRGVGNTIYFGEGSWLTVV.

The chain joins TRBV3-1 (or the pseudogene TRBV3-2) to TRBJ2-2; 12 bases map to TRBD2. The ends lost 4 bases at V and 5 bases at J; junction bases unmatched: 8. Germline CDR1 and CDR2: LGHDT and YNNKEL (reference sequence). The CDR3 covers 17 residues. In nucleotides, the CDR3 is TGTGCCAGCAGCCGGGGACTAGCGGGCTTGGGGACCGGGGAGCTGTTTTTT. It encodes CASSRGLAGLGTGELFF.